The T cell receptor beta chain described here comes from a study of OX40 agonist ivuxolimab in advanced cancers. The overall study: Among those treated, three patients had partial responses, one with hepatocellular carcinoma and two with cutaneous melanoma.

Comments on this clone: What it binds is unknown.

The CDR3 spans 15 residues. Germline V gene data show CDR1 as SNHLY and CDR2 as FYNNEI. The V gene end was trimmed by 4 bases and the J gene end by 2 bases; junction bases not matched to a gene: 4. Libraries were prepared by immunoSEQ multiplex PCR; TCRdb keeps only in-frame clonotypes and omits some of them. The profile shows 60,000 to 75,000 clones, 86% of them singletons. Study-wide findings and caveats: CD4+ and CD8+ blood T cells expanded clonally by week 6 at 0.1 to 3.0 mg/kg. Normalized T-cell clonal expansion was also low in a subset of nonresponders.

Anyone with autoimmune disease history or systemic immunosuppression was excluded. J is TRBJ2-2 and V is TRBV2; 7 bases map to TRBD1. Sequenced material: CD4+ or CD8+ T cells sorted from blood, taken in a trial of the OX40 agonist ivuxolimab. The clonotype was recovered from an adult with an advanced solid tumor such as melanoma, head and neck, liver or kidney cancer. As DNA, the CDR3 is TGTGCCAGCAGTGGACAGGGTCGAAACACCGGGGAGCTGTTTTTT. It encodes CASSGQGRNTGELFF.